This T cell receptor beta chain was sequenced during a study of blood T cell repertoires in COVID-19. Profiling relied on immunoSEQ multiplex PCR, and the TCRdb table lists in-frame clones only, not all of them. In the table there are more than 200,000 clones, 85% to 90% of which are singletons. This CDR3 is built from 16 residues. Germline CDR1 is SGHTA and CDR2 is FQGNSA. The V end lost 1 base, the J end lost 4 bases, and 14 bases lay between the germline ends. Material: peripheral blood. The chain links TRBV7-2 to TRBJ2-1; D perhaps matches TRBD1 (5 bases). This clonotype originated in a woman in her sixties or seventies with COVID-19, enrolled during active disease. The CDR3: CASSLGSDSRYNEQFF. The DNA of the CDR3 is TGTGCCAGCAGCTTAGGGAGTGACAGCCGGTACAATGAGCAGTTCTTC. Filled out from reference TRBV7-2 and TRBJ2-1, the complete variable domain reads GAGVSQSPSNKVTEKGKDVELRCDPISGHTALYWYRQSLGQGLEFLIYFQGNSAPDKSGLPSDRFSAERTGGSVSTLTIQRTQQEDSAVYLCASSLGSDSRYNEQFFGPGTRLTVL.